A selection of T cell receptor beta chains follows, all from one sample in a study of T cell repertoires in cytomegalovirus infection. From the reads, TCRdb called clonotypes with MiXCR, one entry per CDR3 protein. Among roughly 990,000 distinct CDR3 sequences listed, around 30% were seen once. The antigens for these receptors are not known. The source was cultured CD8+ T cells from PBMCs, collected from culture after CMV antigen stimulation. Receptors originate from a human donor in good health (CMV status not recorded). Some clones in this sample may be carry-over from other donors' samples. Each CDR3 is given with its conserved first and last residue. The D gene is left open where the match is weak. Only some rows state a clone size, as once, few, many or a class for expanded clones.

clone_size: many
d_call: -
j_call: TRBJ2-1
v_call: TRBV7-8
cdr3_nt: TGTGCCAGCAGCTTATACTGGACTACCGATCGGGACAATGAGCAGTTCTTC
cdr3_aa: CASSLYWTTDRDNEQFF

clone_size: -
d_call: -
j_call: TRBJ2-3
v_call: TRBV4-3
cdr3_nt: TGCGCCAGCAGCCGTCCTAGTAACCGCACAGATACGCAGTATTTT
cdr3_aa: CASSRPSNRTDTQYF

clone_size: -
d_call: -
j_call: TRBJ2-7
v_call: TRBV7-2
cdr3_nt: TGTGCCAGCAGCCCGGTAGGGGCAGACGAGCAGTACTTC
cdr3_aa: CASSPVGADEQYF

clone_size: -
d_call: -
j_call: TRBJ1-2
v_call: TRBV19
cdr3_nt: TGTGCCAGTAGTTCAAAGGCCCAGGGCTATGGCTACACCTTC
cdr3_aa: CASSSKAQGYGYTF

clone_size: few
d_call: -
j_call: TRBJ2-1
v_call: TRBV11-1
cdr3_nt: TGTGCCAGCAGCTTGGCAGCCCTAAGCTCCTACAATGAGCAGTTCTTC
cdr3_aa: CASSLAALSSYNEQFF

clone_size: few
d_call: -
j_call: TRBJ2-5
v_call: TRBV7-9
cdr3_nt: TGTGCCAGCAGCTGGACACGGGACTCCCAAGAGACCCAGTACTTC
cdr3_aa: CASSWTRDSQETQYF

clone_size: -
d_call: -
j_call: TRBJ1-1
v_call: TRBV11-2
cdr3_nt: TGTGCCAGCAGCCTGTGGAGGAGCGGACAGCTGAACACTGAAGCTTTCTTT
cdr3_aa: CASSLWRSGQLNTEAFF

clone_size: -
d_call: TRBD1
j_call: TRBJ2-1
v_call: TRBV29-1
cdr3_nt: TGCAGCGTTGAAGCCCCGGGACAGGGGTACAATGAGCAGTTCTTC
cdr3_aa: CSVEAPGQGYNEQFF

clone_size: -
d_call: -
j_call: TRBJ1-6
v_call: TRBV7-9
cdr3_nt: TGTGCCAGCAGCTTAAATTCTTCACCCCTCCACTTT
cdr3_aa: CASSLNSSPLHF

clone_size: -
d_call: TRBD1
j_call: TRBJ1-2
v_call: TRBV28
cdr3_nt: TGTGCCAGCAGTTTTCCCTTAGGGGGCTCCTATGGCTACACCTTC
cdr3_aa: CASSFPLGGSYGYTF

clone_size: few
d_call: -
j_call: TRBJ1-6
v_call: TRBV7-2
cdr3_nt: TGTGCCAGCAAAAAAGCCCCGAACTCCTATAATTCACCCCTCCACTTT
cdr3_aa: CASKKAPNSYNSPLHF

clone_size: -
d_call: -
j_call: TRBJ2-4
v_call: TRBV5-6
cdr3_nt: TGTGCCAGCAGCATCATACTATACGGGACAGCCAAAAACATTCAGTACTTC
cdr3_aa: CASSIILYGTAKNIQYF

clone_size: many
d_call: -
j_call: TRBJ1-2
v_call: TRBV20-1
cdr3_nt: TGCAGTGCTAGAGGAGGGCCTCGGGAGGCCTATGGCTACACCTTC
cdr3_aa: CSARGGPREAYGYTF

clone_size: -
d_call: TRBD1
j_call: TRBJ1-4
v_call: TRBV27
cdr3_nt: TGTGCCAGCAGTTATACGAAATGGACAGGGGACCGTGAAAAACTGTTTTTT
cdr3_aa: CASSYTKWTGDREKLFF

clone_size: -
d_call: TRBD1
j_call: TRBJ1-1
v_call: TRBV27
cdr3_nt: TGTGCCAGCAGTGTATCACAGGGGGCCACTGAAGCTTTCTTT
cdr3_aa: CASSVSQGATEAFF

clone_size: -
d_call: -
j_call: TRBJ2-6
v_call: TRBV6-8
cdr3_nt: TGTGCCAGCAGTTATTTACTATTCGCCTCAGGGGCCAACGTCCTGACTTTC
cdr3_aa: CASSYLLFASGANVLTF

clone_size: -
d_call: -
j_call: TRBJ1-1
v_call: TRBV7-4
cdr3_nt: TGTGCCAGCACCAGGATGAACACTGAAGCTTTCTTT
cdr3_aa: CASTRMNTEAFF

clone_size: -
d_call: -
j_call: TRBJ1-1
v_call: TRBV6-5
cdr3_nt: TGTGCCAGCAGTCCATCACGGTGGACTGAAGCTTTCTTT
cdr3_aa: CASSPSRWTEAFF

clone_size: -
d_call: -
j_call: TRBJ1-5
v_call: TRBV27
cdr3_nt: TGTGCCAGCAGGGGCTGGCGGGGATGGCCCCAGCATTTT
cdr3_aa: CASRGWRGWPQHF

clone_size: few
d_call: TRBD2
j_call: TRBJ2-3
v_call: TRBV20-1
cdr3_nt: TGCAGTGCCGGCTGGCGGGGGGCAGATACGCAGTATTTT
cdr3_aa: CSAGWRGADTQYF